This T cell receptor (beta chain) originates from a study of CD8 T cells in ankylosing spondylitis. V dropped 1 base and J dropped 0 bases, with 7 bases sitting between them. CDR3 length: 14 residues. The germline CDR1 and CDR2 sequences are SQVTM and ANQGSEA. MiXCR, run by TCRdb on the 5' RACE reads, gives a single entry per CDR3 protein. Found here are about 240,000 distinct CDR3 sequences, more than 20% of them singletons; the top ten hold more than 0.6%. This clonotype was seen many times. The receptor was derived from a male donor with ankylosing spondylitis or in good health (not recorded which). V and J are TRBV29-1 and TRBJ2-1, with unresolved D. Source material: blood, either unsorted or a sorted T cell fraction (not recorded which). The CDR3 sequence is CSVEGRNSYNEQFF. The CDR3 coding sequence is TGCAGCGTTGAAGGTCGAAACTCCTACAATGAGCAGTTCTTC.